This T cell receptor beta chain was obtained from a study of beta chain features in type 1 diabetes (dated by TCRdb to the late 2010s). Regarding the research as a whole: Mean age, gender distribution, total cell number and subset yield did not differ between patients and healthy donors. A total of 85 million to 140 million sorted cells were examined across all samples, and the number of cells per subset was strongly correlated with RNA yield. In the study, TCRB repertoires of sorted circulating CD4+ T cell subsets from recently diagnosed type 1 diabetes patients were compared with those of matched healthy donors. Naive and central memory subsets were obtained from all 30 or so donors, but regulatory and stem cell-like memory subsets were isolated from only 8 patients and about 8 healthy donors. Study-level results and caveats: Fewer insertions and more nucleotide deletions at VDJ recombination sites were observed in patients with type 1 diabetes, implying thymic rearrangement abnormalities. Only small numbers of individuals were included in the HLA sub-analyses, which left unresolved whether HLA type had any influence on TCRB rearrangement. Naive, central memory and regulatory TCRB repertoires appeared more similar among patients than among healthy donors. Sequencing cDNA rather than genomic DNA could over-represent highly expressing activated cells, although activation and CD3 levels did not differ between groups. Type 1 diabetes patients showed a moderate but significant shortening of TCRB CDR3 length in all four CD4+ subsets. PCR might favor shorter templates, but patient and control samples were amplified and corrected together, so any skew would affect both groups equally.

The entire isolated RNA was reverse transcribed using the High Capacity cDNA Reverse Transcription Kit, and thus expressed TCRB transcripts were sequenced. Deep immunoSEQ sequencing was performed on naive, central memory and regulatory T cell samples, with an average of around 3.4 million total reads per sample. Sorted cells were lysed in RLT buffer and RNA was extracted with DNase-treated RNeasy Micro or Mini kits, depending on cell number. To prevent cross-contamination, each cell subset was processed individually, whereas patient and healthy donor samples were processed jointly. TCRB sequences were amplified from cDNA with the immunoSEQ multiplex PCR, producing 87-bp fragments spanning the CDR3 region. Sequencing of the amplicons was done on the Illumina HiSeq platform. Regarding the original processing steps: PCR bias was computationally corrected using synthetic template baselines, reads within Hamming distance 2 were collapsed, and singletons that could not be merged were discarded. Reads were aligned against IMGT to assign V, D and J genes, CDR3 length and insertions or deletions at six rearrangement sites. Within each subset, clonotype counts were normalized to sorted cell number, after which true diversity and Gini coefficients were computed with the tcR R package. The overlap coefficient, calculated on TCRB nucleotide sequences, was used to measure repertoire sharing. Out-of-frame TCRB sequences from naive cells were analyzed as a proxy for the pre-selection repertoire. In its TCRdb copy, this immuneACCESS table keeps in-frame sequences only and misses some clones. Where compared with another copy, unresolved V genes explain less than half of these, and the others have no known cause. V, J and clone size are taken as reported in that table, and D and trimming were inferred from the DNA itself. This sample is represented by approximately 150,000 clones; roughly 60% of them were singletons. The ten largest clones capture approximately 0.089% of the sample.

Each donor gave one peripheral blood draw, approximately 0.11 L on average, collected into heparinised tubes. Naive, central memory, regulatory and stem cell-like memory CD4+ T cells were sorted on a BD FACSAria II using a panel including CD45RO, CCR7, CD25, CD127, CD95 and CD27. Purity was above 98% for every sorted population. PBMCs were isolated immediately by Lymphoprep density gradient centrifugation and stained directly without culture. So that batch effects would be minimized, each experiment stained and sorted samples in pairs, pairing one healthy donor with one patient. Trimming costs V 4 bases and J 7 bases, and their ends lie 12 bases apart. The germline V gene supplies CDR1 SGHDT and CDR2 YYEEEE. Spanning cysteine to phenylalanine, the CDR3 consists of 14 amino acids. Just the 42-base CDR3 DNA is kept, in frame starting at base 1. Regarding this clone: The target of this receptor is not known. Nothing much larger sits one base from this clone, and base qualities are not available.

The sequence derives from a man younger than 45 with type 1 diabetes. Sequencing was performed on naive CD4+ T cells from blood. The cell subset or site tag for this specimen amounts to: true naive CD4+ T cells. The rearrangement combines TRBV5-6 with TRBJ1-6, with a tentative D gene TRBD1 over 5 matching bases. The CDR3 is CASSQGRRNSPLHF. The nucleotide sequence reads TGTGCCAGCAGCCAGGGACGCCGGAATTCACCCCTCCACTTT. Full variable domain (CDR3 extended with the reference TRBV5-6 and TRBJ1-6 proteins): DAGVTQSPTHLIKTRGQQVTLRCSPKSGHDTVSWYQQALGQGPQFIFQYYEEEERQRGNFPDRFSGHQFPNYSSELNVNALLLGDSALYLCASSQGRRNSPLHFGNGTRLTVT.